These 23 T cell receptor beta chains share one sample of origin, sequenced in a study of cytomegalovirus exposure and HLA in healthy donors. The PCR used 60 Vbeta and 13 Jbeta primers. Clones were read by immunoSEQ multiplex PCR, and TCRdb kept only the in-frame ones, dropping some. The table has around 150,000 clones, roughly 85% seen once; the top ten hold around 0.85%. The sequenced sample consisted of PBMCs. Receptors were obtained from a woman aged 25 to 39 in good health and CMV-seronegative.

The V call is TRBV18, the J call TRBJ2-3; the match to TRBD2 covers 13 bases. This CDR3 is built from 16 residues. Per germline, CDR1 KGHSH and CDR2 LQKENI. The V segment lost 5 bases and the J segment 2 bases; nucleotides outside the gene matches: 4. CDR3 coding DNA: TGTGCCAGCTCAGCGACTAGCGGGAGGTCCACAGATACGCAGTATTTT. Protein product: CASSATSGRSTDTQYF.

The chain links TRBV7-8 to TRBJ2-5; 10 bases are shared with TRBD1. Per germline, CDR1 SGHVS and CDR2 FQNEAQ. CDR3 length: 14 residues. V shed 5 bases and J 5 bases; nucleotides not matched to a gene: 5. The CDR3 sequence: CASSPRTGGETQYF. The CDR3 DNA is TGTGCCAGCAGCCCAAGGACAGGGGGGGAGACCCAGTACTTC.

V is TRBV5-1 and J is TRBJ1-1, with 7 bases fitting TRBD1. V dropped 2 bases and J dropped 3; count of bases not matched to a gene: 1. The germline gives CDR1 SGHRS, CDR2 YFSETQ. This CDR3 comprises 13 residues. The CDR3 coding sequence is TGCGCCAGCAGCTTTACAGGGGACACTGAAGCTTTCTTT. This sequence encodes CASSFTGDTEAFF.

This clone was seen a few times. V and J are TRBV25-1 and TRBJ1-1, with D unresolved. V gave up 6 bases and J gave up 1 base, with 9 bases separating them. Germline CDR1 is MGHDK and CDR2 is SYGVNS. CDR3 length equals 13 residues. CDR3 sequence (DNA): TGTGCCAGCAGCCCGAGGTGGAACACTGAAGCTTTCTTT. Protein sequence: CASSPRWNTEAFF.

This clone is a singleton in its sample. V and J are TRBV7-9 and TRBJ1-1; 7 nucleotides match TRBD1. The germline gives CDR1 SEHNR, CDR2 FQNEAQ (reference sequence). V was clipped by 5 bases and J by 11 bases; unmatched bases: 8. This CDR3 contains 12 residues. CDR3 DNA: TGTGCCAGCAGCCGGGACAGCCGCGACGCTTTCTTT. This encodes CASSRDSRDAFF.

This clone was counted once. CDR3 nucleotide sequence: TGTGCCAGCCCACTAGCGAACAGAGGGGGTCAGCCCCAGCATTTT. Translated, it gives CASPLANRGGQPQHF. The chain joins TRBV18 to TRBJ1-5; D possibly corresponds to TRBD1 (6 bases). The CDR3 has 15 amino acids. V was cut by 8 bases and J by 6 bases, with 20 bases left in between. From germline, CDR1 is KGHSH and CDR2 LQKENI.

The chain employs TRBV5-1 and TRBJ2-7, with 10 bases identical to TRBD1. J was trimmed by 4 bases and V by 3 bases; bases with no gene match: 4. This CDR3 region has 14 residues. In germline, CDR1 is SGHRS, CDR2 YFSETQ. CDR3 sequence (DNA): TGCGCCAGCAGCTCGGACAGGGGGTGGTACGAGCAGTACTTC. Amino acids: CASSSDRGWYEQYF. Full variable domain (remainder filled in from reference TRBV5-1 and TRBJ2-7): KAGVTQTPRYLIKTRGQQVTLSCSPISGHRSVSWYQQTPGQGLQFLFEYFSETQRNKGNFPGRFSGRQFSNSRSEMNVSTLELGDSALYLCASSSDRGWYEQYFGPGTRLTVT.

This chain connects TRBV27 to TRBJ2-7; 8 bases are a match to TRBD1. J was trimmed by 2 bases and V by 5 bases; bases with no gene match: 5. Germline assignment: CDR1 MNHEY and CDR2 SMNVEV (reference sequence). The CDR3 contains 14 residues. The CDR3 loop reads CASSIDRGTYEQYF. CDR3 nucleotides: TGTGCCAGCAGTATAGACAGGGGAACCTACGAGCAGTACTTC.

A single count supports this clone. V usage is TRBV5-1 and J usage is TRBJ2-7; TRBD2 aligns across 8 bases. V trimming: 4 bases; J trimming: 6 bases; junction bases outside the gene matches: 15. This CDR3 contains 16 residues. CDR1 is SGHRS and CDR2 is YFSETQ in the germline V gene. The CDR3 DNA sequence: TGCGCCAGCAGCAGAACGAGCGGGAGCGCCAAGAGCGAGCAGTACGTC. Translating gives CASSRTSGSAKSEQYV.

As DNA, the CDR3 is TGTGCCAGCAGCGTAGAGGAGGGGGCAGTCGGAAACATTCAGTACTTC. This gives the protein CASSVEEGAVGNIQYF. The chain recombines TRBV9 with TRBJ2-4, with a weak D call TRBD1 (7 bases). This CDR3 comprises 16 residues. Germline V CDR1 and CDR2: SGDLS, YYNGEE. V was cut by 0 bases and J by 6 bases, with 16 bases left in between.

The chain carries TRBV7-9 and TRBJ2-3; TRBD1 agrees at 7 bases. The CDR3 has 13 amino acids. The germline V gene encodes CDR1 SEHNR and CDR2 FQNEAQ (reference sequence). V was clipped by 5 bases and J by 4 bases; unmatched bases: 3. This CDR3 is CASSRDSPDTQYF. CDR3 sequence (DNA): TGTGCCAGCAGCCGGGACAGCCCAGATACGCAGTATTTT.

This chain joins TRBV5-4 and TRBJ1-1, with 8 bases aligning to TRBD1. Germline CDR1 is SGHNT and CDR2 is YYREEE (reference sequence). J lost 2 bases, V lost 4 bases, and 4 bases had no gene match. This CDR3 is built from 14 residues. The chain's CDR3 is CASSMGQANTEAFF. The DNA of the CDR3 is TGTGCCAGCAGCATGGGACAGGCAAACACTGAAGCTTTCTTT.

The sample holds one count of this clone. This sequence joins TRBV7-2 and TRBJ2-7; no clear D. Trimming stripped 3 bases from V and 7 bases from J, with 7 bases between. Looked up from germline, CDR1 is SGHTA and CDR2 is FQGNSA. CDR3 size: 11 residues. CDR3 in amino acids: CASSFNREQYF. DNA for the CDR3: TGTGCCAGCAGCTTTAATCGGGAGCAGTACTTC.

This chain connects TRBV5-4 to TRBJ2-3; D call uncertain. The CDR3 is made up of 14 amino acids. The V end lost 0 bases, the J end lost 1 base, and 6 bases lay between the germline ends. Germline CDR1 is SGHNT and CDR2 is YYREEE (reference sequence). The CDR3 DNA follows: TGTGCCAGCAGCTTGGGTCGCGGCACAGATACGCAGTATTTT. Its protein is CASSLGRGTDTQYF.

The CDR3 coding sequence is TGTGCCAGCAGGGAAGAAGGACAGGGAGTTGGAAACACCATATATTTT. Encoded protein: CASREEGQGVGNTIYF. The chain has TRBV7-9 and TRBJ1-3, with 8 bases matching TRBD1. This CDR3 comprises 16 residues. Per germline, CDR1 SEHNR and CDR2 FQNEAQ (reference sequence). V was clipped by 6 bases and J by 3 bases; unmatched bases: 10.

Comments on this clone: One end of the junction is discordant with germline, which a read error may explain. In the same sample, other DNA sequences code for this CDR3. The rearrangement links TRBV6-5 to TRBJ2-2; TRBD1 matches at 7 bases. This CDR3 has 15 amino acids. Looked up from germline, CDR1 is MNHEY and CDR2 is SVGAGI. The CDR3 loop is CASNPSGGNTGELFF. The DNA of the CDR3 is TGTGCCAGCAATCCCTCAGGGGGTAACACAGGGGAGCTGTTTTTT.

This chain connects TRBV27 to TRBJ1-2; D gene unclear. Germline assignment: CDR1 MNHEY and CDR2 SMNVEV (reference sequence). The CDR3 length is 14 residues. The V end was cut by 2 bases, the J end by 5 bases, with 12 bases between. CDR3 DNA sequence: TGTGCCAGCAGTTTAGTGGGCAGCTTATATGGCTACACCTTC. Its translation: CASSLVGSLYGYTF.

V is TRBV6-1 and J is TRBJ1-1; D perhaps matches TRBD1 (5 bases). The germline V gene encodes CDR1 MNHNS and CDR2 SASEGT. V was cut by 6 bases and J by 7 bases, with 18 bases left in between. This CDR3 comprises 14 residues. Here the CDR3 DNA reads TGTGCCAGCAGCCTTGGGACCACGGGGGGTGAAGCTTTCTTT. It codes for CASSLGTTGGEAFF.

CDR3 DNA: TGCAGCACGAGACAGGGGGCTTTGAACACTGAAGCTTTCTTT. Translated: CSTRQGALNTEAFF. This chain uses TRBV29-1 with TRBJ1-1, with 10 bases matching TRBD1. This CDR3 has 14 residues. J lost 0 bases, V lost 8 bases, and 6 bases had no gene match. The germline V gene encodes CDR1 SQVTM and CDR2 ANQGSEA.

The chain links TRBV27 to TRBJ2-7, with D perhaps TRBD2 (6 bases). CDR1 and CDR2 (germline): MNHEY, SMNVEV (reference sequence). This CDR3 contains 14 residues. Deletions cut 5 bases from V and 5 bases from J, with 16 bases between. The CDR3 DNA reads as TGTGCCAGCAGTGAGTCGGGACTTGGCAACGAGCAGTACTTC. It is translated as CASSESGLGNEQYF.

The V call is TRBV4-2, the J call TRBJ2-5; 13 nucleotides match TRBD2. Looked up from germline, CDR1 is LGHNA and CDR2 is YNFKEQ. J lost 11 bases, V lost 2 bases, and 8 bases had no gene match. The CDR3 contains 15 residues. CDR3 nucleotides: TGTGCCAGCAGCCAACCTGGACTAGCGGGAGCTGAGCAGTACTTC. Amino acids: CASSQPGLAGAEQYF.

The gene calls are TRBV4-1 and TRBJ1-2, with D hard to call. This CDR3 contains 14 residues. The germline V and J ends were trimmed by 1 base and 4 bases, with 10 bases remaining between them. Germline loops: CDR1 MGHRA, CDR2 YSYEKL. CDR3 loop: CASSQGRQAYGYTF. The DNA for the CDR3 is TGCGCCAGCAGCCAAGGACGGCAGGCCTATGGCTACACCTTC.

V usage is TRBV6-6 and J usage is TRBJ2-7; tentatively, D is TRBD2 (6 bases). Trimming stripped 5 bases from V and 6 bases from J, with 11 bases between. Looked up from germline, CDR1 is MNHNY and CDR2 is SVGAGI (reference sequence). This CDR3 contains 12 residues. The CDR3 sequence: CASSATGVEQYF. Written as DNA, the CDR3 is TGTGCCAGCAGTGCCACGGGGGTCGAGCAGTACTTC.